The rows below give T cell receptor beta chains drawn from one sample of a study of blood T cell repertoires in COVID-19. Profiled with immunoSEQ multiplex PCR; TCRdb holds only in-frame clones, not every one. The sample carries some 250,000 clones, around 90% recorded once. Sequencing used PBMCs or T cells enriched from blood (not recorded which). The receptors come from a human donor in a cohort exposed to, infected with or recovered from COVID-19 (not recorded which). The donor label of this sample is uncertain. CDR3s include the opening cysteine and the closing phenylalanine or tryptophan. Each record gives: D gene, J gene, CDR3 length, V gene, CDR3 DNA, CDR3 protein. The D gene is left open where the match is weak.

NA	TRBJ2-1	15	TRBV18	TGTGCCAGCTCACCACGCAGGGTCACCTACAATGAGCAGTTCTTC	CASSPRRVTYNEQFF
NA	TRBJ2-2	16	TRBV24-1	TGTGCCACCAGTGATGGGGGCTCTTGGACCACCGGGGAGCTGTTTTTT	CATSDGGSWTTGELFF
TRBD2	TRBJ2-5	13	TRBV5-4	TGTGCCACCCAGGGAGGGGACCAAGAGACCCAGTACTTC	CATQGGDQETQYF
TRBD1	TRBJ2-2	15	TRBV5-1	TGCGCCAGCAGCCCCCGACAGGGTTGGACCGGGGAGCTGTTTTTT	CASSPRQGWTGELFF
NA	TRBJ1-2	13	TRBV10-3	TGTGCCATCAGTGAGAGAACGGACTATGGCTACACCTTC	CAISERTDYGYTF
NA	TRBJ2-7	14	TRBV30	TGTGCCTGGACCAAGAAAACAGGGTCTGGCGAGCAGTACTTC	CAWTKKTGSGEQYF
NA	TRBJ1-5	14	TRBV10-3	TGTGCCATCAGGGGGACTCAGGGCAATCAGCCCCAGCATTTT	CAIRGTQGNQPQHF
NA	TRBJ2-7	13	TRBV9	TGTGCCAGCAGCGGGGCAGGGGCCCACGAGCAGTACTTC	CASSGAGAHEQYF
NA	TRBJ1-2	14	TRBV5-4	TGTGCCAGCAGTTCGGACAGCGCTTTCTATGGCTACACCTTC	CASSSDSAFYGYTF
NA	TRBJ1-1	14	TRBV27	TGTGCCAGCAGTGGACGTGACAGAGCCACTGAAGCTTTCTTT	CASSGRDRATEAFF
NA	TRBJ1-5	14	TRBV30	TGTGCCTGGAGTGGGGTAGGGGGGGATCAGCCCCAGCATTTT	CAWSGVGGDQPQHF
TRBD1	TRBJ2-6	17	TRBV5-4	TGTGCCAGCAGCTTCCAGGGGGTCCGGTCTGGGGCCAACGTCCTGACTTTC	CASSFQGVRSGANVLTF
NA	TRBJ2-3	14	TRBV2	TGTGCCAGCAGTCGGGGTGGTAGCACAGATACGCAGTATTTT	CASSRGGSTDTQYF
NA	TRBJ2-7	12	TRBV4-2	TGTGCCAGCAGCCGGGGGGGGCGCGAGCAGTACTTC	CASSRGGREQYF
NA	TRBJ1-2	16	TRBV7-6	TGTGCCAGCAGCTTAGCGCCGGGTTCACCCAACTATGGCTACACCTTC	CASSLAPGSPNYGYTF
TRBD1	TRBJ1-1	15	TRBV5-1	TGCGCCAGCAGCGTAGCAGGGGGTAGTTTTGCTGAAGCTTTCTTT	CASSVAGGSFAEAFF
NA	TRBJ1-1	13	TRBV6-5	TGTGCCAGCAGTTACTCAGGAGGGACTGAAGCTTTCTTT	CASSYSGGTEAFF
NA	TRBJ1-6	13	TRBV7-2	TGTGCCAGCAGCTTATTAGGGGGTTCACCCCTCCACTTT	CASSLLGGSPLHF
NA	TRBJ1-2	13	TRBV30	TGTGCCGGGGGCAGTGGCGGAAACTATGGCTACACCTTC	CAGGSGGNYGYTF
TRBD2	TRBJ2-1	15	TRBV18	TGTGCCAGCTCACCACCGGGACTAGCACAGAATGAGCAGTTCTTC	CASSPPGLAQNEQFF
TRBD1	TRBJ2-2	15	TRBV6-5	TGTGCCAGCAGCCACGGGACAGGGTTCGACGGGGAGCTGTTTTTT	CASSHGTGFDGELFF
TRBD1	TRBJ1-1	14	TRBV5-6	TGTGCCAGCAGGGGACAGGGAGGGAGCCATAAAGCTTTCTTT	CASRGQGGSHKAFF
TRBD1	TRBJ2-3	15	TRBV25-1	TGTGCCAGCAGTCCCCCCGGGACAGGCACAGATACGCAGTATTTT	CASSPPGTGTDTQYF
TRBD2	TRBJ2-5	15	TRBV7-9	TGTGCCAGCAGCGGGACTAGCGGGGGGGCAGAGACCCAGTACTTC	CASSGTSGGAETQYF
TRBD1	TRBJ2-1	15	TRBV5-8	TGTGCCAGCAGCTTGAAGGCAGGGGGCCGACATGAGCAGTTCTTC	CASSLKAGGRHEQFF
NA	TRBJ2-5	13	TRBV3-1/TRBV3-2	TGTGCCAGCAGCCGTGAGGCAGCCGAGACCCAGTACTTC	CASSREAAETQYF
NA	TRBJ2-7	12	TRBV5-1	TGCGCCAGCACGGACAGCCTCTACGAGCAGTACTTC	CASTDSLYEQYF
TRBD2	TRBJ2-3	15	TRBV6-5	TGTGCCAGCAGGGAGCGGGGGGCCGACACAGATACGCAGTATTTT	CASRERGADTDTQYF
NA	TRBJ2-1	15	TRBV7-8	TGTGCCAGCAGCCCCCAGGGAAGCTCCTACAATGAGCAGTTCTTC	CASSPQGSSYNEQFF
TRBD1	TRBJ1-5	15	TRBV27	TGTGCCAGCAGTGTAGGACAGGGGGCAAATCAGCCCCAGCATTTT	CASSVGQGANQPQHF
NA	TRBJ1-1	14	TRBV29-1	TGCAGCGTTGACCCGGGACACTCGAACACTGAAGCTTTCTTT	CSVDPGHSNTEAFF
TRBD1	TRBJ1-4	15	TRBV12-5	TGTGCTAGTGGTCCTGCAGGGGGCTCGAATGAAAAACTGTTTTTT	CASGPAGGSNEKLFF
TRBD2	TRBJ2-3	16	TRBV3-1/TRBV3-2	TGTGCCAGCAGCCAAGCGGGCGGGGGGTATGGAGATACGCAGTATTTT	CASSQAGGGYGDTQYF